These T cell receptor beta chains were read from a single sample in a study of Graves' ophthalmopathy and Graves' hyperthyroidism. TCRdb called the multiplex PCR reads again in MiXCR, with one record for every CDR3 protein. This table holds about 620,000 distinct CDR3 sequences, approximately 21% found once. Sequencing was performed on peripheral blood. Receptors originate from a woman aged 18-29 years with stable Graves' hyperthyroidism. Some clones in this sample may be carry-over from other donors' samples. Each CDR3 is given with its conserved first and last residue. The D gene is left open where the match is weak. Expanded clones get a size class; other rows say once, few or many, or leave the size out.

clone_size: NA
v_call: TRBV28
d_call: NA
j_call: TRBJ2-7
cdr3_aa: CASSSRRRVFSYEQYF
cdr3_nt: TGTGCCAGCAGTTCTCGTAGGCGGGTATTCTCCTACGAGCAGTACTTC

clone_size: many
v_call: TRBV2
d_call: NA
j_call: TRBJ1-2
cdr3_aa: CASRPDYGYTF
cdr3_nt: TGTGCCAGCAGGCCTGACTATGGCTACACCTTC

clone_size: many
v_call: TRBV12-3/TRBV12-4
d_call: NA
j_call: TRBJ2-7
cdr3_aa: CASRRVGEQYF
cdr3_nt: TGTGCCAGCAGGCGGGTGGGCGAGCAGTACTTC

clone_size: once
v_call: TRBV30
d_call: NA
j_call: TRBJ1-2
cdr3_aa: CAWSVDYGYTF
cdr3_nt: TGTGCCTGGAGTGTGGACTATGGCTACACCTTC

clone_size: many
v_call: TRBV20-1
d_call: NA
j_call: TRBJ1-1
cdr3_aa: CSAEAGTVPEAFF
cdr3_nt: TGCAGTGCTGAAGCGGGAACAGTGCCTGAAGCTTTCTTT

clone_size: few
v_call: TRBV10-3
d_call: NA
j_call: TRBJ1-5
cdr3_aa: CAISPQSPGSNQPQHF
cdr3_nt: TGTGCCATCAGTCCTCAGTCACCGGGGAGCAATCAGCCCCAGCATTTT

clone_size: NA
v_call: TRBV12-3/TRBV12-4
d_call: NA
j_call: TRBJ1-1
cdr3_aa: CASSSQGDGSSEAFF
cdr3_nt: TGTGCCAGCAGTTCTCAGGGCGATGGTAGTTCTGAAGCTTTCTTT

clone_size: many
v_call: TRBV12-3/TRBV12-4
d_call: NA
j_call: TRBJ1-1
cdr3_aa: CASRPAGPGNTEAFF
cdr3_nt: TGTGCCAGCAGACCCGCGGGGCCGGGGAACACTGAAGCTTTCTTT

clone_size: many
v_call: TRBV9
d_call: NA
j_call: TRBJ2-5
cdr3_aa: CASSVVGGQETQYF
cdr3_nt: TGTGCCAGCAGCGTAGTAGGGGGTCAAGAGACCCAGTACTTC

clone_size: NA
v_call: TRBV11-2
d_call: TRBD2
j_call: TRBJ2-5
cdr3_aa: CASSSLNGDRGDLETQYF
cdr3_nt: TGTGCCAGCAGCTCACTAAATGGGGACCGGGGGGATTTAGAGACCCAGTACTTC

clone_size: many
v_call: TRBV12-3/TRBV12-4
d_call: NA
j_call: TRBJ1-1
cdr3_aa: CASNWGGTEAFF
cdr3_nt: TGTGCCAGCAACTGGGGGGGCACTGAAGCTTTCTTT

clone_size: many
v_call: TRBV28
d_call: NA
j_call: TRBJ1-1
cdr3_aa: CASSFRSEAFF
cdr3_nt: TGTGCCAGCAGTTTCAGGAGTGAAGCTTTCTTT

clone_size: many
v_call: TRBV2
d_call: NA
j_call: TRBJ2-5
cdr3_aa: CASSELALGVETQYF
cdr3_nt: TGTGCCAGCAGTGAACTAGCCCTGGGGGTAGAGACCCAGTACTTC

clone_size: many
v_call: TRBV6-5
d_call: NA
j_call: TRBJ1-3
cdr3_aa: CASSYEGTHGNTIYF
cdr3_nt: TGTGCCAGCAGTTACGAGGGGACTCATGGAAACACCATATATTTT

clone_size: many
v_call: TRBV29-1
d_call: NA
j_call: TRBJ2-5
cdr3_aa: CSVGDGGPETQYF
cdr3_nt: TGCAGCGTAGGGGACGGAGGACCGGAGACCCAGTACTTC

clone_size: many
v_call: TRBV11-1
d_call: NA
j_call: TRBJ1-1
cdr3_aa: CASSLATGTNTEAFF
cdr3_nt: TGTGCCAGCAGCTTAGCTACCGGGACTAACACTGAAGCTTTCTTT

clone_size: NA
v_call: TRBV28
d_call: TRBD1
j_call: TRBJ2-7
cdr3_aa: CASTRTGRTYEQYF
cdr3_nt: TGTGCCAGCACACGGACAGGGAGAACTTACGAGCAGTACTTC

clone_size: many
v_call: TRBV11-2
d_call: NA
j_call: TRBJ1-5
cdr3_aa: CASSLYPSFSNQPQHF
cdr3_nt: TGTGCCAGCAGCTTATACCCGTCATTTAGCAATCAGCCCCAGCATTTT

clone_size: NA
v_call: TRBV12-3/TRBV12-4
d_call: NA
j_call: TRBJ2-5
cdr3_aa: CASSLSQGRETQYF
cdr3_nt: TGTGCCAGCAGTTTATCGCAGGGACGGGAGACCCAGTACTTC

clone_size: few
v_call: TRBV20-1
d_call: NA
j_call: TRBJ1-2
cdr3_aa: CSARVRGFYGYTF
cdr3_nt: TGCAGTGCTAGAGTGAGGGGGTTCTATGGCTACACCTTC

clone_size: many
v_call: TRBV28
d_call: TRBD2
j_call: TRBJ2-7
cdr3_aa: CASSFLPGTSKGYEQYF
cdr3_nt: TGTGCCAGCAGTTTCCTACCAGGGACTAGTAAGGGATACGAGCAGTACTTC

clone_size: many
v_call: TRBV30
d_call: NA
j_call: TRBJ2-1
cdr3_aa: CAWSGRELRNWF
cdr3_nt: TGTGCCTGGAGTGGCAGGGAGCTGCGGAATTGGTTC

clone_size: many
v_call: TRBV2
d_call: NA
j_call: TRBJ2-7
cdr3_aa: CASSERLIRDEQYF
cdr3_nt: TGTGCCAGCAGTGAAAGGCTAATCAGGGACGAGCAGTACTTC

clone_size: many
v_call: TRBV6-2/TRBV6-3
d_call: NA
j_call: TRBJ1-1
cdr3_aa: CASSYFVGTTEAFF
cdr3_nt: TGTGCCAGCAGTTACTTCGTAGGGACCACTGAAGCTTTCTTT

clone_size: many
v_call: TRBV5-1
d_call: NA
j_call: TRBJ2-7
cdr3_aa: CASSPQGLNEQYF
cdr3_nt: TGCGCCAGCAGCCCCCAGGGACTTAACGAGCAGTACTTC

clone_size: many
v_call: TRBV12-3/TRBV12-4
d_call: TRBD1
j_call: TRBJ1-1
cdr3_aa: CASSPTGTGGTEAFF
cdr3_nt: TGTGCCAGCAGCCCCACCGGGACAGGGGGCACTGAAGCTTTCTTT

clone_size: many
v_call: TRBV28
d_call: TRBD1
j_call: TRBJ1-3
cdr3_aa: CASVGTGVGNTIYF
cdr3_nt: TGTGCCAGCGTAGGGACAGGGGTAGGAAACACCATATATTTT

clone_size: many
v_call: TRBV30
d_call: NA
j_call: TRBJ2-7
cdr3_aa: CAWSFSGGYEQYF
cdr3_nt: TGTGCCTGGAGTTTTTCCGGGGGCTACGAGCAGTACTTC

clone_size: many
v_call: TRBV6-5
d_call: NA
j_call: TRBJ2-7
cdr3_aa: CASSYESLPVFEQYF
cdr3_nt: TGTGCCAGCAGTTACGAATCCCTCCCAGTTTTTGAGCAGTACTTC

clone_size: NA
v_call: TRBV6-2/TRBV6-3
d_call: NA
j_call: TRBJ2-6
cdr3_aa: CASSYEGSSASGANVLTF
cdr3_nt: TGTGCCAGCAGTTACGAGGGGTCGTCCGCCTCTGGGGCCAACGTCCTGACTTTC

clone_size: NA
v_call: TRBV10-3
d_call: NA
j_call: TRBJ2-5
cdr3_aa: CAISEASAETQYF
cdr3_nt: TGTGCCATCAGTGAGGCTAGCGCAGAGACCCAGTACTTC

clone_size: many
v_call: TRBV2
d_call: NA
j_call: TRBJ2-5
cdr3_aa: CASYRLQTQYF
cdr3_nt: TGTGCCAGCTATCGGTTGCAGACCCAGTACTTC

clone_size: few
v_call: TRBV30
d_call: NA
j_call: TRBJ1-2
cdr3_aa: CAWGLRHLYGYTF
cdr3_nt: TGTGCCTGGGGACTCCGACACCTCTATGGCTACACCTTC

clone_size: NA
v_call: TRBV28
d_call: NA
j_call: TRBJ2-4
cdr3_aa: CAGTPGTTAKNIQYF
cdr3_nt: TGTGCCGGCACTCCCGGGACAACTGCCAAAAACATTCAGTACTTC

clone_size: many
v_call: TRBV20-1
d_call: NA
j_call: TRBJ2-7
cdr3_aa: CSARDSSLSSYEQYF
cdr3_nt: TGCAGTGCTAGAGATAGCAGTCTTAGCTCCTACGAGCAGTACTTC

clone_size: many
v_call: TRBV2
d_call: NA
j_call: TRBJ2-5
cdr3_aa: CASRLTRQLETQYF
cdr3_nt: TGTGCCAGCAGACTCACAAGACAGTTAGAGACCCAGTACTTC

clone_size: NA
v_call: TRBV6-1
d_call: TRBD1
j_call: TRBJ1-1
cdr3_aa: CAISRQGGTEAFF
cdr3_nt: TGTGCCATCAGCCGACAGGGGGGGACTGAAGCTTTCTTT